A selection of T cell receptor beta chains follows, all from one sample in a study of blood T cell repertoires in COVID-19. TCRdb's table, derived via immunoSEQ multiplex PCR, lists solely in-frame clones and lacks some. In the table there are around 300,000 clones, 85% to 90% of which are singletons. Input material: PBMCs or T cells enriched from blood (not recorded which). The receptors here all came from a woman in her thirties who had recovered from COVID-19. The CDR3 runs from the conserved cysteine through the conserved F or W. The D gene is left open where the match is weak. Rows give clone size only sometimes, using once, few, many, or a class for an expanded clone.

V gene	clone size	J gene	D gene	CDR3 protein	CDR3 DNA
TRBV27	-	TRBJ2-3	TRBD2	CASSSTSRSTDTQYF	TGTGCCAGCTCGTCGACTAGCAGAAGCACAGATACGCAGTATTTT
TRBV6-2/TRBV6-3	-	TRBJ1-5	-	CASSYRFTGNQPQHF	TGTGCCAGCAGTTACAGGTTCACGGGGAACCAGCCCCAGCATTTT
TRBV2	-	TRBJ1-5	-	CASSAEGRGQPQHF	TGTGCCAGCAGTGCCGAGGGGAGGGGACAGCCCCAGCATTTT
TRBV28	once	TRBJ1-1	TRBD1	CASSLGGAGGLNTEAFF	TGTGCCAGCAGTTTAGGGGGTGCAGGGGGATTGAACACTGAAGCTTTCTTT
TRBV25-1	-	TRBJ2-3	-	CASSERVATDTQYF	TGTGCCAGCAGTGAACGGGTAGCCACAGATACGCAGTATTTT
TRBV25-1	-	TRBJ1-4	-	CASSEGAVATTNEKLFF	TGTGCCAGCAGTGAAGGGGCCGTCGCCACAACTAATGAAAAACTGTTTTTT
TRBV13	-	TRBJ2-7	TRBD2	CASSTGTSGYSYEQYF	TGTGCCAGCAGCACCGGGACTAGCGGATACTCCTACGAGCAGTACTTC
TRBV29-1	-	TRBJ2-1	TRBD2	CSVGSRTSYNEQFF	TGCAGCGTTGGATCCCGGACTAGCTACAATGAGCAGTTCTTC
TRBV5-1	-	TRBJ2-5	TRBD2	CASSLFNGRAGVVTQYF	TGCGCCAGCAGCTTGTTCAACGGGAGGGCCGGGGTTGTGACCCAGTACTTC
TRBV7-7	-	TRBJ2-5	-	CASSFSSQETQYF	TGTGCTAGCAGCTTTTCCAGCCAAGAGACCCAGTACTTC
TRBV28	-	TRBJ1-1	-	CASRMRGTEAFF	TGTGCCAGCAGAATGCGTGGTACTGAAGCTTTCTTT
TRBV18	-	TRBJ2-7	TRBD2	CASSPRRGAGMWREGVDEQYF	TGTGCCAGCTCACCCCGACGGGGCGCGGGGATGTGGCGGGAGGGAGTCGACGAGCAGTACTTC
TRBV30	-	TRBJ1-2	-	CAWRSDNGPLGYTF	TGTGCCTGGAGATCGGACAACGGGCCTTTGGGCTACACCTTC
TRBV13	-	TRBJ2-5	-	CASSLSARGGQYF	TGTGCCAGCAGCTTAAGCGCCCGGGGTGGCCAGTACTTC
TRBV27	-	TRBJ2-1	TRBD2	CASSLSGTSGSLKFF	TGTGCCAGCAGTTTAAGTGGCACTAGCGGGAGCCTTAAGTTCTTC
TRBV4-2	-	TRBJ2-1	-	CASSHNLRGNYNEQFF	TGTGCCAGCAGCCACAATCTCCGGGGGAATTACAATGAGCAGTTCTTC
TRBV5-1	-	TRBJ2-2	-	CASSSGSYTGELFF	TGCGCCAGCAGCTCCGGGAGCTACACCGGGGAGCTGTTTTTT